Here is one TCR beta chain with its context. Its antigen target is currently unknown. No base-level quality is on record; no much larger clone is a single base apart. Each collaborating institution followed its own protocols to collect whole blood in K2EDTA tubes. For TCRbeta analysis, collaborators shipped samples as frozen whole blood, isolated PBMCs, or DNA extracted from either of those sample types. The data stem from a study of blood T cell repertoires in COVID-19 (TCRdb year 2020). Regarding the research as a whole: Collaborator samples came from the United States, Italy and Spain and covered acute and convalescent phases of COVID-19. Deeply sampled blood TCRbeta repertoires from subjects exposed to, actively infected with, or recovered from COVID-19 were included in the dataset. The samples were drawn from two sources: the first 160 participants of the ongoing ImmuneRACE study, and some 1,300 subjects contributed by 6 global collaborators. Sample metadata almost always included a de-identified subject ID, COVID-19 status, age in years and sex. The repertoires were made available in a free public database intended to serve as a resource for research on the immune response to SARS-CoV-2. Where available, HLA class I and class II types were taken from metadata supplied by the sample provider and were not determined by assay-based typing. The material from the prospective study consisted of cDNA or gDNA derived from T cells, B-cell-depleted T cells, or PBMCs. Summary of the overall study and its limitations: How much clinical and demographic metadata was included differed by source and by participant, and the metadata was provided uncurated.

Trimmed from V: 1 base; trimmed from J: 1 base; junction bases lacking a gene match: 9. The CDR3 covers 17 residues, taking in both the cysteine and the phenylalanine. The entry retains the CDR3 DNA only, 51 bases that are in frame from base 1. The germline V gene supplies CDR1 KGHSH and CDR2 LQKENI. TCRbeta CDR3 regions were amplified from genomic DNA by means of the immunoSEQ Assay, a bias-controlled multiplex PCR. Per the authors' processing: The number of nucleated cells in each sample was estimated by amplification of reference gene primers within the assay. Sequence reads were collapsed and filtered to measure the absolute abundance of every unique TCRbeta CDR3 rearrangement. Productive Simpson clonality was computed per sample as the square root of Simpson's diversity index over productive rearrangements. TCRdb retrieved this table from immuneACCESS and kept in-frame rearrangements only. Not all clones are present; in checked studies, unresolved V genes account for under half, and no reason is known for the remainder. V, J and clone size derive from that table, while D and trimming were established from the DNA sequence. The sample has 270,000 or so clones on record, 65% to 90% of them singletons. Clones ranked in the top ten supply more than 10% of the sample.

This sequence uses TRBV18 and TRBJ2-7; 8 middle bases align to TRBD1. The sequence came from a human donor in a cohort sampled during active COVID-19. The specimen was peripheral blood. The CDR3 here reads CASSPLRKTGDSYEQYF. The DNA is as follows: TGTGCCAGCTCACCACTCCGTAAGACAGGGGATTCCTACGAGCAGTACTTC.